One T cell receptor beta chain is described in this entry. This sample stems from a study of blood T cell repertoires in COVID-19. Study in general: Sites across the United States, Italy and Spain contributed samples from acute and convalescent COVID-19. In each case, the material was cDNA or gDNA derived from T cells, B-cell-depleted T cells, or PBMCs.

The CDR3 length is 16 residues. CDR1 and CDR2 (germline): SGHDT, YYEEEE. V dropped 0 bases and J dropped 5; count of bases not matched to a gene: 10. Authors' analysis steps: The assay estimated nucleated cells by amplifying reference gene primers. Method: immunoSEQ multiplex PCR; TCRdb's copy keeps in-frame clones and lacks some. Clone size and V and J calls were adopted from that table, with D and trimming inferred from the DNA. The sample carries 95,000 to 150,000 clones, approximately 85% recorded once. Sequencing was carried out using peripheral blood. V and J are TRBV5-6 and TRBJ2-5; 7 bases fit TRBD1. The sequence derives from a human donor in a cohort sampled during active COVID-19. The CDR3 bases are TGTGCCAGCAGCTTGGAGACTTCAGGGGGTCAGGAGACCCAGTACTTC. This gives the protein CASSLETSGGQETQYF.